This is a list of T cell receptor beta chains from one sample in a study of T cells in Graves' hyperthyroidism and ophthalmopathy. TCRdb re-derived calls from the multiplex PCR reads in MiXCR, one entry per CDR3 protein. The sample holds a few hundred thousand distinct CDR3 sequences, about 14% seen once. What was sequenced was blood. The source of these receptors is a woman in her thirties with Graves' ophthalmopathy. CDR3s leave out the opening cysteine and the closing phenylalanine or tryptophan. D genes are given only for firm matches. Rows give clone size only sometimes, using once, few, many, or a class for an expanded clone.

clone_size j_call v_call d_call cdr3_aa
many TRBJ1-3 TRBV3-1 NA ASRGRDLNFGGGNTIY
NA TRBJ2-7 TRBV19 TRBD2 ASSSTSGYKQY
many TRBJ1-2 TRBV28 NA ASSSQGRRVYGYT
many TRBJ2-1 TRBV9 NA ASKEGLAFNEQF
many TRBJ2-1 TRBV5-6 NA ASSGGGLVGQF
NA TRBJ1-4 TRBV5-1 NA ASSLGSAGGEKLF
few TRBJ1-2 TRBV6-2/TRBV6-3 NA ASSLPGSTRGYT
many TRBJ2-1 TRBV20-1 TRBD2 SAPTWGTSDGDEQF
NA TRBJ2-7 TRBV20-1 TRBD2 SAASGGGYEQY
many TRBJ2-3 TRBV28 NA ASSIGGAVGTDTQY
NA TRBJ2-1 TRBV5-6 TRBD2 ASSLDSSGGYNEQF
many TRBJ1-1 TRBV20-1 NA SARLGPRAEAF
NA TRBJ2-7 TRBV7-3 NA ASSLVMGGVYEQY
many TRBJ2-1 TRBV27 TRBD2 ASSLFSSGGANEQF
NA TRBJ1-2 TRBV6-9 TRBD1 ASSLGQGGNGYT
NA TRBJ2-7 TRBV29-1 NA SAESGSSYEQY
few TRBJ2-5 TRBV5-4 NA ASSLVPLETQY
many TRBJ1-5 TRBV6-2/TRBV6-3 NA ASSSDSNQPQH
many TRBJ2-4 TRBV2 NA ASRTVFAENIQY
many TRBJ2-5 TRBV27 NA ASSSRQERETQY
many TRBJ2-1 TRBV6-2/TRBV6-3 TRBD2 ASTNGLASYNEQF
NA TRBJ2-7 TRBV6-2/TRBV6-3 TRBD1 ASRPRTGSYEQY
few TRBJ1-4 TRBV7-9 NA AVGARVYEKLF
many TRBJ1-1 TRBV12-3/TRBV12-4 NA ASTWTVKATEAF
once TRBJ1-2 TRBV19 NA ASSPDSGYGYT
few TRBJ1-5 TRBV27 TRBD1 ASSLHTGDGNQPQH
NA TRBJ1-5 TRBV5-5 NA ASSPQAGEGNQPQH